One T cell receptor beta chain is described in this entry. The antigen is unknown. The PCR ran on 60 Vbeta and 13 Jbeta primers. Profiled with immunoSEQ multiplex PCR; TCRdb holds only in-frame clones, not every one. The sample records about 190,000 clones, around four fifths being singletons. This sample is part of a study of cytomegalovirus exposure and HLA in healthy donors. The germline V and J ends were trimmed by 5 bases and 3 bases, with 14 bases remaining between them. This CDR3 is 15 amino acids long. Germline V gene lookup returns CDR1 SNHLY and CDR2 FYNNEI. The study's findings and limits: As a later analysis showed, a missense DCLRE1C variant was linked to trimming of TCR beta V- and J-genes. Some highly shared sequence variants likely arose as a pipeline artifact. CMV antigen specificity of three CMV-associated chains was confirmed in vitro.

The receptor was isolated from a woman between 50 and 59 years old in good health and CMV-seropositive. The sample was PBMCs. V and J are TRBV2 and TRBJ1-5; D gene unclear. DNA of the CDR3: TGTGCCAGCAGTTTATCTACCGGGAACAATCAGCCCCAGCATTTT. Translated, it gives CASSLSTGNNQPQHF.